This is a list of T cell receptor beta chains from one sample in a study of blood T cell repertoires in COVID-19. Libraries were prepared by immunoSEQ multiplex PCR; TCRdb keeps only in-frame clonotypes and omits some of them. The sample lists around 300,000 clones, more than 80% occurring once. Sample: peripheral blood. The receptors were sampled from a woman aged 25 to 39 with active or convalescent COVID-19. Both conserved end residues are part of each CDR3. A D gene is named only where the DNA matches it firmly. Some rows mark clone size as missing; the rest say once, few, many or name a class of expanded clone.

d_call,j_call,v_call,clone_size,cdr3_nt,cdr3_aa
NA,TRBJ1-1,TRBV6-2/TRBV6-3,NA,TGTGCCAGCAGCGAGCTCAGGGGTGTTGAGGCTTTCTTT,CASSELRGVEAFF
TRBD1,TRBJ1-3,TRBV10-3,NA,TGTGCCATCAGGGGGACAGGGTCTGGAAACACCATATATTTT,CAIRGTGSGNTIYF
NA,TRBJ2-1,TRBV6-2/TRBV6-3,NA,TGTGCCAGCAGCCAAAGGAGGCCCCCCAATGAGCAGTTCTTC,CASSQRRPPNEQFF
NA,TRBJ1-1,TRBV6-5,NA,TGTGCCAGCAGACCGAGGACAGCGGATGGAGCTTTCTTT,CASRPRTADGAFF
NA,TRBJ2-6,TRBV28,NA,TGTGCCAGCAGCACCCTGGGTCAGGGTTCTGGGGCCAACGTCCTGACTTTC,CASSTLGQGSGANVLTF
NA,TRBJ1-5,TRBV5-6,few,TGTGCCAGCAGCTTAGCAGGTTATAGCAATCAGCCCCAGCATTTT,CASSLAGYSNQPQHF
TRBD2,TRBJ2-1,TRBV4-1,NA,TGCGCCAGCAGCCAAGCTCACGGGGGGGCATACAATGAGCAGTTCTTC,CASSQAHGGAYNEQFF
NA,TRBJ1-2,TRBV5-1,once,TGCGCCAGCAGCTTGAGCCAGCAGGGAGGCTACACCTTC,CASSLSQQGGYTF
TRBD1,TRBJ1-6,TRBV10-3,NA,TGTGCCATCAATGGACAGGATAATTCACCCCTCCACTTT,CAINGQDNSPLHF
NA,TRBJ1-6,TRBV25-1,NA,TGTGCCACCACCCGGGACTATAATTCACCCCTCCACTTT,CATTRDYNSPLHF